This entry is about one T cell receptor (beta chain). Germline CDR1 reads SGHVS; CDR2 reads FNYEAQ. The length of the CDR3 is 16 residues. V was pared by 2 bases and J by 8 bases, with 19 bases between. Only in-frame clones appear in the TCRdb table, and some are missing; sequencing was by immunoSEQ multiplex PCR. The sample holds about 38,000 clones; 89% are singletons and the top ten take more than 3%. These data are taken from a study of neoadjuvant nivolumab and ipilimumab in lung cancer. The rearrangement links TRBV7-6 to TRBJ2-1, with TRBD2 as a possible D gene (6 bases). This TCR was sampled from an adult with non-small cell lung cancer. The sample in question was peripheral blood, obtained before neoadjuvant nivolumab, alone or with ipilimumab. The CDR3 DNA is TGTGCCAGCAGCTTAATAGCGGAGGGTATAGTGGATGAGCAGTTCTTC. Protein: CASSLIAEGIVDEQFF.